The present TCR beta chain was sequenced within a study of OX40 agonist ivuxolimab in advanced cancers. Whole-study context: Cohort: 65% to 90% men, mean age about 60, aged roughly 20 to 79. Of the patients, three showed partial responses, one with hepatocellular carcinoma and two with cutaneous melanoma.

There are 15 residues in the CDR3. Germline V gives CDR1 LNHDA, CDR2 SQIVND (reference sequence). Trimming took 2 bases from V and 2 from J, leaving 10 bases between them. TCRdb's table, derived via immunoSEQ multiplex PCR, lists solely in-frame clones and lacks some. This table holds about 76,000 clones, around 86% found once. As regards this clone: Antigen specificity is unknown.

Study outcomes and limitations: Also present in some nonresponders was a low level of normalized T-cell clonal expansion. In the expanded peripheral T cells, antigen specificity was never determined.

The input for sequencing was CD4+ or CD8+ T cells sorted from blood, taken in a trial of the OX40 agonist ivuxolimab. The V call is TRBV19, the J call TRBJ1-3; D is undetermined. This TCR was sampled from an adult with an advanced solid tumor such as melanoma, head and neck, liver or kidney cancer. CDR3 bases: TGTGCCAGTAGTATAACCTCTCGTCCTGGAAACACCATATATTTT. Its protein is CASSITSRPGNTIYF.